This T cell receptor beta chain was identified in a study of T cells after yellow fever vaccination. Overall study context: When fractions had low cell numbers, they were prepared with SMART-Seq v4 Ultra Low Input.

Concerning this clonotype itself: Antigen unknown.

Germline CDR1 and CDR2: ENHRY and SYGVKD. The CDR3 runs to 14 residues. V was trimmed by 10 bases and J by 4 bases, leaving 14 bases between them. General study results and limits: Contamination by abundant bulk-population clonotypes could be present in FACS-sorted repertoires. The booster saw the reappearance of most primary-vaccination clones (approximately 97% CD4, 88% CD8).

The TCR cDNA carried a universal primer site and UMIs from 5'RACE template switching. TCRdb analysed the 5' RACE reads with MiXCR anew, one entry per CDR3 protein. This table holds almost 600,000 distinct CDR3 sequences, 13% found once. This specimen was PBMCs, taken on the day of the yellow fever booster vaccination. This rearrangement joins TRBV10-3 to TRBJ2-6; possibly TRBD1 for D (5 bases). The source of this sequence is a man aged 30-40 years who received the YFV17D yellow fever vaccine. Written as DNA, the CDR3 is TGTGCCACCGTCAGGGCGGCGGGGGCCAACGTCCTGACTTTC. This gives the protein CATVRAAGANVLTF.